In this sample, the clone carrying this T cell receptor (beta chain) turned up a few times. The repertoire was sequenced with immunoSEQ multiplex PCR; TCRdb's copy has only in-frame clones and lacks some. The sample lists around 100,000 clones, over 85% occurring once. This entry comes from a study of control samples from healthy donors and cancer patients. V lost 0 bases and J 6 bases, leaving 7 bases between the germline ends. The CDR3 totals 14 residues. Looked up from germline, CDR1 is SGHRS and CDR2 is YFSETQ. The chain employs TRBV5-1 and TRBJ1-6; D gene ambiguous. What was sequenced was blood. The sequence was collected from a human donor in good health. The donor label of this sample is uncertain. CDR3 coding DNA: TGCGCCAGCAGCTTGGGAGACGGTAATTCACCCCTCCACTTT. This codes for CASSLGDGNSPLHF. The full variable domain, in which reference TRBV5-1 and TRBJ1-6 provide the parts outside the CDR3, is KAGVTQTPRYLIKTRGQQVTLSCSPISGHRSVSWYQQTPGQGLQFLFEYFSETQRNKGNFPGRFSGRQFSNSRSEMNVSTLELGDSALYLCASSLGDGNSPLHFGNGTRLTVT.